This T cell receptor beta chain was obtained from a study of blood T cell repertoires in COVID-19. Study information: Nucleic acid was either cDNA or gDNA, and it came from T cells, B-cell-depleted T cells, or PBMCs.

The CDR3 consists of 14 residues. V lost 6 bases, J lost 3 bases, and 12 bases lay in between. Germline lookup yields CDR1 MNHEY and CDR2 SVGAGI. TCRdb keeps only in-frame clones here, not all; method: immunoSEQ multiplex PCR. Among fewer than 250,000 clones listed, about 88% were seen once. The clonotype was recovered from a woman aged 40 to 50 in a cohort exposed to, infected with or recovered from COVID-19 (not recorded which). The sample was PBMCs or T cells enriched from blood (not recorded which). The rearrangement uses TRBV6-5 and TRBJ1-5; the D gene is possibly TRBD1 (5 bases). The CDR3 spells CASRAGTDNQPQHF. CDR3 in DNA: TGTGCCAGCAGGGCGGGGACGGACAATCAGCCCCAGCATTTT.